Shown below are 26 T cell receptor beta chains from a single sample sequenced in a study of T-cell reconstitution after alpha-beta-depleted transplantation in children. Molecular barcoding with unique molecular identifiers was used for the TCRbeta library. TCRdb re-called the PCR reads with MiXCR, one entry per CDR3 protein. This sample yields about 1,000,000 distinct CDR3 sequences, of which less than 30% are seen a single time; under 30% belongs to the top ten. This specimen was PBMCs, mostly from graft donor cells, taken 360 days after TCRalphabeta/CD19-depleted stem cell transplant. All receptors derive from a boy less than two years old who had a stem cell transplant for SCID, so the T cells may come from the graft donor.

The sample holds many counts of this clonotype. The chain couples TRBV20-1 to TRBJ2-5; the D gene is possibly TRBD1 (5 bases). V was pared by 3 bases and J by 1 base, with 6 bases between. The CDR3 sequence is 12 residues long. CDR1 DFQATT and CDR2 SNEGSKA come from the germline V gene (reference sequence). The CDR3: CSARTVQETQYF. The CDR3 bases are TGCAGTGCTAGGACAGTCCAAGAGACCCAGTACTTC.

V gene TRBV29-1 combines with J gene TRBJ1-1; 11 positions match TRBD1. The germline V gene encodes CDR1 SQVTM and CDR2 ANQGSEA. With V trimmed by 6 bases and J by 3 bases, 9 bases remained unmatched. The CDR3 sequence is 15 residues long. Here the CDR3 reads CSVRGTGGWDTEAFF. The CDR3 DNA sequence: TGCAGCGTGCGCGGGACAGGGGGATGGGACACTGAAGCTTTCTTT.

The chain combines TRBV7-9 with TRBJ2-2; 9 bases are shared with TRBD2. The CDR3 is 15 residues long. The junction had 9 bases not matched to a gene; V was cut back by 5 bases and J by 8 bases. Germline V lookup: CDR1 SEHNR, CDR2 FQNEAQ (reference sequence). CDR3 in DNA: TGTGCCAGCAGCCCCCTCAGCGGGGGGAGTGGGGAGCTGTTTTTT. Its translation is CASSPLSGGSGELFF.

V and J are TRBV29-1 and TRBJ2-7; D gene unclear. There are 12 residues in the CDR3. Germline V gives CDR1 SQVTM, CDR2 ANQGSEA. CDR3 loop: CNKKGSPYEQYF. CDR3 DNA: TGCAACAAAAAGGGTAGTCCCTACGAGCAGTACTTC.

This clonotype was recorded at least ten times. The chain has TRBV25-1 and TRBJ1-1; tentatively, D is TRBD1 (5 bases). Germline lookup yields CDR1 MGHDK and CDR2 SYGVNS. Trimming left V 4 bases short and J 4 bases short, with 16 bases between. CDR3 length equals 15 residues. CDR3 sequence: CASSATGQSGTEAFF. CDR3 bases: TGTGCCAGCAGTGCGACGGGGCAAAGTGGCACTGAAGCTTTCTTT. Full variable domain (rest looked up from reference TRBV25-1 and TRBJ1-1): EADIYQTPRYLVIGTGKKITLECSQTMGHDKMYWYQQDPGMELHLIHYSYGVNSTEKGDLSSESTVSRIRTEHFPLTLESARPSHTSQYLCASSATGQSGTEAFFGQGTRLTVV.

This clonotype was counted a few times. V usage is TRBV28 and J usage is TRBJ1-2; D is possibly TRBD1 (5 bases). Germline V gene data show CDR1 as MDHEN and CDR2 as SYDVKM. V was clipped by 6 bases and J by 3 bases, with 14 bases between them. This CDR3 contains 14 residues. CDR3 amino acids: CASRTDSLDYGYTF. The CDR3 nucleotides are TGTGCCAGCAGGACAGACAGTCTTGACTATGGCTACACCTTC.

This CDR3 is CASSQDRRRPPGNTIYF. CDR3 nucleotides: TGCGCCAGCAGCCAAGATAGACGACGACCCCCGGGAAACACCATATATTTT. The gene calls are TRBV4-3 and TRBJ1-3; no firm D call. The CDR3 runs 17 residues. The germline V and J ends were trimmed by 0 bases and 4 bases, with 16 bases remaining between them. The germline V gene encodes CDR1 LGHNA and CDR2 YSLEER.

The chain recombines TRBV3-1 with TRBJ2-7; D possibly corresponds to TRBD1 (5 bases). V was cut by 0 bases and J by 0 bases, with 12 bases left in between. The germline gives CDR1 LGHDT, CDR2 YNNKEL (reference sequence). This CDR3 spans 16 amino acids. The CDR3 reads CASSQDQGPGSYEQYF. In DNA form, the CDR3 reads TGTGCCAGCAGCCAAGATCAGGGCCCCGGCTCCTACGAGCAGTACTTC.

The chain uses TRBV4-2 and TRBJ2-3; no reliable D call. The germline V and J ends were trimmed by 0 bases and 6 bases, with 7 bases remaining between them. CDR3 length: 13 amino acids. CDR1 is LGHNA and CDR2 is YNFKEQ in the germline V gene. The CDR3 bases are TGTGCCAGCAGCCAAGAGGCTCGCGATACGCAGTATTTT. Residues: CASSQEARDTQYF.

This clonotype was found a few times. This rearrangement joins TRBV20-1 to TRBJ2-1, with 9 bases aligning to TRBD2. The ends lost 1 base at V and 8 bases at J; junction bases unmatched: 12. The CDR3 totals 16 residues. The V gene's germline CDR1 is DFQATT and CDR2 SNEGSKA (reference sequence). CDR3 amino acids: CSARAAGTSINHEQFF. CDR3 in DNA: TGCAGTGCTAGAGCCGCCGGGACTAGCATAAACCATGAGCAGTTCTTC.

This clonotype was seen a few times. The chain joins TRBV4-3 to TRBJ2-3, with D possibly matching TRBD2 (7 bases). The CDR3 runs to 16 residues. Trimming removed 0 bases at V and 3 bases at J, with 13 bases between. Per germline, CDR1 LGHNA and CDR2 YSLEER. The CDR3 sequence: CASSQDPRGATDTQYF. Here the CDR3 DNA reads TGCGCCAGCAGCCAAGATCCCCGGGGGGCAACAGATACGCAGTATTTT.

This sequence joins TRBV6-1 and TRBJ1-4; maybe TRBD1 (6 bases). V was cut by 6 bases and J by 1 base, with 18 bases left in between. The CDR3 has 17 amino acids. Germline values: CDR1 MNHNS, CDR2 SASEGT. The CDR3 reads CASRDHARGVTNEKLFF. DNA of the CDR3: TGTGCCAGCAGAGACCATGCGAGGGGGGTAACTAATGAAAAACTGTTTTTT.

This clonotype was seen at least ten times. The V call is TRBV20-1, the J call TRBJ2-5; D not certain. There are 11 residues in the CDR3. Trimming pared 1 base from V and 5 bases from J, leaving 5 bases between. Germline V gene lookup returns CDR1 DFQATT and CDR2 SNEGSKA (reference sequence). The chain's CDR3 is CSARVVETQYF. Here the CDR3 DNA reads TGCAGTGCTAGAGTTGTCGAGACCCAGTACTTC.

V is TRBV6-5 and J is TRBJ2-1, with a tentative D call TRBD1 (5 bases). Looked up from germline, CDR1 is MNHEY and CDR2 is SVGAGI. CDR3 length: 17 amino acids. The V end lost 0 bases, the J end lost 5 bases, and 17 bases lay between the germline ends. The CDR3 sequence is CASSYSGPGPYHNEQFF. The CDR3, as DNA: TGTGCCAGCAGTTACTCTGGACCAGGGCCCTACCACAATGAGCAGTTCTTC.

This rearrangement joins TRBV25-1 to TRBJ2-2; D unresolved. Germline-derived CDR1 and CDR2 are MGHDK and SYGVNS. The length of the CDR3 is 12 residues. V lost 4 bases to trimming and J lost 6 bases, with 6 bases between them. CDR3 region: CASSVWSGELFF. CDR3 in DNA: TGTGCCAGCAGTGTTTGGTCCGGGGAGCTGTTTTTT.

The CDR3 reads CASSEALVRGNSPLHF. The DNA of the CDR3 is TGTGCCAGCAGTGAAGCGCTCGTCAGGGGGAATTCACCCCTCCACTTT. The V and J genes are TRBV2 and TRBJ1-6, with 7 bases lining up with TRBD1. The CDR3 runs to 16 residues. V lost 0 bases, J lost 7 bases, and 6 bases stayed unmatched. Germline loops: CDR1 SNHLY, CDR2 FYNNEI.

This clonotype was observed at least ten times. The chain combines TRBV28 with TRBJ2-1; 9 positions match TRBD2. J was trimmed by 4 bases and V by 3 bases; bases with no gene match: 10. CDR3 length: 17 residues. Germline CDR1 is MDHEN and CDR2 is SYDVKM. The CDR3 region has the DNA TGTGCCAGCAGTTTCCCTAGCGGGGAAGGTTTTTACAATGAGCAGTTCTTC. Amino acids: CASSFPSGEGFYNEQFF. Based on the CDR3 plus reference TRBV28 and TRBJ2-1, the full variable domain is DVKVTQSSRYLVKRTGEKVFLECVQDMDHENMFWYRQDPGLGLRLIYFSYDVKMKEKGDIPEGYSVSREKKERFSLILESASTNQTSMYLCASSFPSGEGFYNEQFFGPGTRLTVL.

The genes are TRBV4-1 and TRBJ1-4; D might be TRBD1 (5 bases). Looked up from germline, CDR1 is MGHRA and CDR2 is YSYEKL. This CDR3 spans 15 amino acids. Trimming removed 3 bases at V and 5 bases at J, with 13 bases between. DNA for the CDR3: TGCGCCAGCAGCCAGGCGGGACGGCGAAATGAAAAACTGTTTTTT. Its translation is CASSQAGRRNEKLFF.

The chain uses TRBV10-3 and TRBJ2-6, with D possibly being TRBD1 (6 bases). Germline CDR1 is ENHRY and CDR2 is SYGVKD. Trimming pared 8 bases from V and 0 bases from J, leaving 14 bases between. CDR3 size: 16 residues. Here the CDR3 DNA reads TGTGCCATCCAACCGGGACACCTCTCTGGGGCCAACGTCCTGACTTTC. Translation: CAIQPGHLSGANVLTF.

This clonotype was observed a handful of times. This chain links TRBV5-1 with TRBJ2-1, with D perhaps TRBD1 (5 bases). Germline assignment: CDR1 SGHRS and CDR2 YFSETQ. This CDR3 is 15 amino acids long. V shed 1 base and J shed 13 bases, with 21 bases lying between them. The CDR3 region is CASSLTGFGTESQFF. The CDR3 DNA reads TGCGCCAGCAGCTTGACAGGTTTTGGCACGGAGAGTCAGTTCTTC.

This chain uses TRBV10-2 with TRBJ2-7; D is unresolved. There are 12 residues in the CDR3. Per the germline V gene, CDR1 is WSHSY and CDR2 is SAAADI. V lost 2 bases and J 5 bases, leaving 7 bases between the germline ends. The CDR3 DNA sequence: TGCGCCAGCAGTGAGACTTCTCACGAGCAGTACTTC. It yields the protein CASSETSHEQYF.

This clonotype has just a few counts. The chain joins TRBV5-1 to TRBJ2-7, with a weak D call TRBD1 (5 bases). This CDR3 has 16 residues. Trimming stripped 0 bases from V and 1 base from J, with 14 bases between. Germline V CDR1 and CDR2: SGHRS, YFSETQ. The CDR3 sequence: CASSLDLDSSSYEQYF. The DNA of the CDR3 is TGCGCCAGCAGCTTGGACCTCGACAGCTCATCCTACGAGCAGTACTTC.

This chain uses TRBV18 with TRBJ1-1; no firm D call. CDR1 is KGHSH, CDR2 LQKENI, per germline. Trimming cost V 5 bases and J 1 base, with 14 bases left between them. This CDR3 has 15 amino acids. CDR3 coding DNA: TGTGCCAGCTCAACCTCCGTGGTCACGAACACTGAAGCTTTCTTT. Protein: CASSTSVVTNTEAFF. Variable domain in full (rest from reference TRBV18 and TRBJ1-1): NAGVMQNPRHLVRRRGQEARLRCSPMKGHSHVYWYRQLPEEGLKFMVYLQKENIIDESGMPKERFSAEFPKEGPSILRIQQVVRGDSAAYFCASSTSVVTNTEAFFGQGTRLTVV.

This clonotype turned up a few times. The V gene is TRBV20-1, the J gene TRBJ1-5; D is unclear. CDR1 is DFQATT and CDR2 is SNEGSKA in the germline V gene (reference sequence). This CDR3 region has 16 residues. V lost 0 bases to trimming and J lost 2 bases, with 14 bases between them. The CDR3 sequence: CSARDSLGVGNQPQHF. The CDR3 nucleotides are TGCAGTGCTAGAGACTCCCTTGGGGTTGGCAATCAGCCCCAGCATTTT.

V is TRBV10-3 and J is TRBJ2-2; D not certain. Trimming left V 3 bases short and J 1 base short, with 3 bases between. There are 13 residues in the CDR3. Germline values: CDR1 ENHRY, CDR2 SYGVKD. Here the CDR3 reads CAISDLNTGELFF. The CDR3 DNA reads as TGTGCCATCAGTGATCTGAACACCGGGGAGCTGTTTTTT.

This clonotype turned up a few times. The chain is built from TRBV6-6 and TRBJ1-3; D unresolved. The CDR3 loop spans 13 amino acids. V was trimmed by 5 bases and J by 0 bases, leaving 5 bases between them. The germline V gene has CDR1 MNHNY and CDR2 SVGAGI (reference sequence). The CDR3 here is CASSVFSGNTIYF. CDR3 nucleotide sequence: TGTGCCAGCAGTGTTTTCTCTGGAAACACCATATATTTT.